This entry lists 5 T cell receptor beta chains sequenced from one sample in a study of T cells in Graves' hyperthyroidism and ophthalmopathy. TCR beta CDR3 regions were amplified from RNA. RT-PCR in the first round (using the HTBI primer set) targeted the TCR CDR3. TCRdb re-analysed the multiplex PCR reads in MiXCR, keeping a single row per CDR3 protein. The repertoire holds hundreds of thousands of distinct CDR3 sequences, around 15% seen once, with around 4% in the top ten. Sequenced material: blood. All receptors come from a woman in her thirties or forties with Graves' ophthalmopathy.

This clonotype was found many times. This chain connects TRBV10-3 to TRBJ2-5, with 12 bases identical to TRBD1. J was trimmed by 0 bases and V by 3 bases; bases with no gene match: 8. The CDR3 loop spans 18 amino acids. The germline V gene encodes CDR1 ENHRY and CDR2 SYGVKD. CDR3 protein: CAISDWDRGLGYQETQYF. CDR3 coding DNA: TGTGCCATCAGTGACTGGGACAGGGGGCTTGGGTACCAAGAGACCCAGTACTTC.

Written as DNA, the CDR3 is TGTGCCAGCAGCGTAGCGCCGGTGGGTGTGGTTACAGGGCCGAACACCGGGGAGCTGTTTTTT. This translates into CASSVAPVGVVTGPNTGELFF. The chain links TRBV9 to TRBJ2-2; perhaps TRBD1 as D (6 bases). CDR1 and CDR2 from the germline V gene are SGDLS and YYNGEE. CDR3 size: 21 residues. V lost 0 bases, J lost 0 bases, and 24 bases lay in between.

This clonotype appeared many times. The chain couples TRBV7-6 to TRBJ2-5; the D is unclear. The V and J ends lost 5 bases and 1 base respectively, with 20 bases between them. Germline lookup yields CDR1 SGHVS and CDR2 FNYEAQ. CDR3 length: 17 amino acids. The CDR3 region is CASSPPRGAALQETQYF. The DNA of the CDR3 is TGTGCCAGCAGCCCCCCAAGAGGAGCAGCGCTCCAAGAGACCCAGTACTTC.

This clonotype was observed at least ten times. The chain couples TRBV5-1 to TRBJ1-2; D is unclear. Germline V gene data show CDR1 as SGHRS and CDR2 as YFSETQ. V lost 7 bases and J 5 bases, leaving 12 bases between the germline ends. The CDR3 covers 12 residues. CDR3 DNA: TGCGCCAGCGGAACTAGTGGGTATGGCTACACCTTC. It translates to CASGTSGYGYTF.

This chain joins TRBV16 and TRBJ1-2; no firm D call. CDR1 is KGHSY, CDR2 FQNENV, per germline. The CDR3 length is 16 residues. V was shortened by 5 bases and J by 0 bases, with 16 bases between the two germline ends. The CDR3 reads CASSSPLASANYGYTF. As DNA, the CDR3 is TGTGCCAGCAGCAGCCCCCTTGCTTCAGCTAACTATGGCTACACCTTC.